The T cell receptor beta chain under discussion was sequenced for a study of cytomegalovirus exposure and HLA in healthy donors. Study-level results: According to reports, the classifier identified cytomegalovirus status with high specificity and sensitivity.

Germline assignment: CDR1 SGHTA and CDR2 FQGNSA. CDR3 size: 14 residues. V lost 1 base, J lost 3 bases, and 10 bases lay in between. Points on this clone: Antigen unknown.

TCRdb keeps only in-frame clones here, not all; method: immunoSEQ multiplex PCR. The sample lists 250,000 to 300,000 clones, around 85% occurring once. The sample consisted of PBMCs. The origin of this receptor is a woman aged 18 to 35 in good health and CMV-seronegative. The rearrangement uses TRBV7-2 and TRBJ2-7; no reliable D call. The CDR3 nucleotides read TGTGCCAGCAGCTTAGTCCCAGAAGTCTACGAGCAGTACTTC. It yields the protein CASSLVPEVYEQYF.